Following are 26 T cell receptor beta chains from one sample sequenced in a study of circulating and synovial CD4+ cells in juvenile arthritis. Clones were read by immunoSEQ multiplex PCR, and TCRdb kept only the in-frame ones, dropping some. The sample has under 35,000 clones; about 93% are singletons. The sequenced sample was CD4+ T cells from blood. The receptor set was obtained from a human donor with juvenile idiopathic arthritis.

The rearrangement uses TRBV28 and TRBJ1-5, with TRBD1 identical over 10 bases. This CDR3 has 15 amino acids. Germline V lookup: CDR1 MDHEN, CDR2 SYDVKM. V trimming: 5 bases; J trimming: 4 bases; junction bases outside the gene matches: 5. The CDR3 sequence: CASSDVGQGNQPQHF. The DNA for the CDR3 is TGTGCCAGCAGTGATGTGGGACAGGGGAATCAGCCCCAGCATTTT.

The rearrangement joins TRBV6-5 to TRBJ2-7, with 8 positions matching TRBD2. The CDR3 runs 13 residues. The ends lost 8 bases at V and 0 bases at J; junction bases unmatched: 3. The germline gives CDR1 MNHEY, CDR2 SVGAGI. The CDR3 loop reads CASRSGSSYEQYF. For the CDR3, the DNA is TGTGCCAGCCGGAGCGGGAGCTCCTACGAGCAGTACTTC.

The gene calls are TRBV30 and TRBJ1-4, with a tentative D call TRBD1 (6 bases). CDR3 length: 14 residues. Germline CDR1 is GTSNPN and CDR2 is SVGIG (reference sequence). Deletions cut 2 bases from V and 8 bases from J, with 15 bases between. CDR3 protein: CAWSSGGAGEKLFF. The CDR3, as DNA: TGTGCCTGGAGTTCTGGGGGCGCTGGGGAAAAACTGTTTTTT.

This clone was recorded only once. The V and J genes are TRBV5-4 and TRBJ1-4, with D hard to call. CDR1 is SGHNT, CDR2 YYREEE, per germline (reference sequence). The CDR3 runs 13 residues. V was cut by 3 bases and J by 8 bases, with 11 bases left in between. CDR3 sequence reads: CASSSGPGEKLFF. The CDR3 nucleotides read TGTGCCAGCAGCTCTGGCCCGGGGGAAAAACTGTTTTTT.

V and J are TRBV19 and TRBJ2-2; a possible D gene is TRBD2 (6 bases). The germline V gene has CDR1 LNHDA and CDR2 SQIVND (reference sequence). The length of the CDR3 is 13 residues. V lost 10 bases and J 2 bases, leaving 11 bases between the germline ends. The CDR3 sequence is CATSDYNTGELFF. The CDR3 DNA reads as TGTGCCACCTCGGACTACAACACCGGGGAGCTGTTTTTT.

The J gene is TRBJ1-1, the V gene TRBV19; D is undetermined. In germline, CDR1 is LNHDA, CDR2 SQIVND (reference sequence). Trimming pared 4 bases from V and 0 bases from J, leaving 12 bases between. There are 15 residues in the CDR3. In DNA, the CDR3 is TGTGCCAGTAGTACCGCCTGGCGGTTGAACACTGAAGCTTTCTTT. Translated, it gives CASSTAWRLNTEAFF.

The CDR3 coding sequence is TGTGCCAGCTCTCAAGGACAGGTCAATGAGCAGTTCTTC. Translation gives CASSQGQVNEQFF. The V gene is TRBV18, the J gene TRBJ2-1; 7 bases map to TRBD1. The CDR3 has 13 amino acids. Trimming removed 6 bases from V and 6 bases from J; junction bases left unmatched: 5. Germline V lookup: CDR1 KGHSH, CDR2 LQKENI.

V usage is TRBV2 and J usage is TRBJ1-1; D uncertain. The germline gives CDR1 SNHLY, CDR2 FYNNEI. There are 13 residues in the CDR3. The CDR3 loop is CASVAGGNTEAFF. CDR3 sequence (DNA): TGTGCAAGTGTCGCGGGAGGGAACACTGAAGCTTTCTTT.

The chain has TRBV11-2 and TRBJ2-5; the D gene is possibly TRBD1 (5 bases). The germline gives CDR1 SGHAT, CDR2 FQNNGV. This CDR3 comprises 13 residues. Trimming shortened V by 11 bases and J by 0 bases, and 13 bases separated the two germline ends. The CDR3 DNA sequence: TGTGCCGTTGGGCGGACAAACCAAGAGACCCAGTACTTC. Translation gives CAVGRTNQETQYF. The whole variable domain, remainder taken from reference TRBV11-2 and TRBJ2-5, is EAGVAQSPRYKIIEKRQSVAFWCNPISGHATLYWYQQILGQGPKLLIQFQNNGVVDDSQLPKDRFSAERLKGVDSTLKIQPAKLEDSAVYLCAVGRTNQETQYFGPGTRLLVL.

This chain joins TRBV7-9 and TRBJ2-2, with 10 bases that match TRBD2. CDR3 length equals 17 residues. Germline V gene lookup returns CDR1 SEHNR and CDR2 FQNEAQ (reference sequence). J gave up 3 bases and V 5 bases, and 9 bases lay outside the gene matches. Here the CDR3 DNA reads TGTGCCAGCAGCCTATCCCCTAGCGGGAGTGACACCGGGGAGCTGTTTTTT. Residues: CASSLSPSGSDTGELFF. Based on the CDR3 plus reference TRBV7-9 and TRBJ2-2, the full variable domain is DTGVSQNPRHKITKRGQNVTFRCDPISEHNRLYWYRQTLGQGPEFLTYFQNEAQLEKSRLLSDRFSAERPKGSFSTLEIQRTEQGDSAMYLCASSLSPSGSDTGELFFGEGSRLTVL.

This clone has just one count. The chain combines TRBV5-4 with TRBJ2-5, with TRBD2 matching 7 bases. The CDR3 has 13 amino acids. After removal of 4 bases from V and 5 bases from J, the junction contained 5 bases not matched to a gene. Looked up from germline, CDR1 is SGHNT and CDR2 is YYREEE (reference sequence). CDR3 residues: CASSLTSRETQYF. CDR3 coding DNA: TGTGCCAGCAGCCTGACTAGCAGGGAGACCCAGTACTTC.

The chain recombines TRBV27 with TRBJ1-5; 9 nucleotides agree with TRBD1. V was pared by 6 bases and J by 5 bases, with 8 bases of the junction left unmatched. This CDR3 is built from 15 residues. Per germline, CDR1 MNHEY and CDR2 SMNVEV (reference sequence). The CDR3, as DNA: TGTGCCAGCAGACTTGGGACAGGGAGGCATCAGCCCCAGCATTTT. Amino acids: CASRLGTGRHQPQHF.

This chain uses TRBV18 with TRBJ2-1, with 7 bases fitting TRBD2. Germline values: CDR1 KGHSH, CDR2 LQKENI. V lost 2 bases to trimming and J lost 3 bases; unmatched junction nucleotides: 4. The CDR3 spans 15 residues. The CDR3 is CASSPTGGGYNEQFF. CDR3 in DNA: TGTGCCAGCTCACCAACGGGCGGGGGCTACAATGAGCAGTTCTTC.

This chain uses TRBV6-4 with TRBJ2-7; tentatively, D is TRBD2 (5 bases). CDR3 size: 15 residues. Germline CDR1 and CDR2: MRHNA and SNTAGT. Trimming took off 4 bases at V and 2 bases at J, with 15 bases between the two ends. This chain's CDR3 is CASSVEVGLTYEQYF. In nucleotides, the CDR3 is TGTGCCAGCAGTGTGGAGGTGGGCCTAACCTACGAGCAGTACTTC.

The genes are TRBV2 and TRBJ1-1, with D possibly matching TRBD1 (5 bases). This CDR3 is 15 amino acids long. Per the germline V gene, CDR1 is SNHLY and CDR2 is FYNNEI. Trimming pared 5 bases from V and 6 bases from J, leaving 19 bases between. The CDR3 protein is CASSPDFTGYAEAFF. The CDR3 DNA reads as TGTGCCAGCAGTCCAGACTTCACAGGTTACGCTGAAGCTTTCTTT. The complete variable domain, with remaining parts taken from reference TRBV2 and TRBJ1-1, reads EPEVTQTPSHQVTQMGQEVILRCVPISNHLYFYWYRQILGQKVEFLVSFYNNEISEKSEIFDDQFSVERPDGSNFTLKIRSTKLEDSAMYFCASSPDFTGYAEAFFGQGTRLTVV.

The chain has TRBV5-1 and TRBJ1-1; 9 nucleotides agree with TRBD1. Trimming took 4 bases from V and 1 from J; bases not matched to a gene: 20. Germline values: CDR1 SGHRS, CDR2 YFSETQ. CDR3 size: 20 residues. CDR3 in amino acids: CASSPKKTGGDTGPNTEAFF. Written as DNA, the CDR3 is TGCGCCAGCAGCCCAAAGAAGACAGGGGGGGACACGGGCCCGAACACTGAAGCTTTCTTT.

This sequence joins TRBV19 and TRBJ1-5; D ambiguous. Trimming shortened V by 6 bases and J by 3 bases, and 15 bases separated the two germline ends. The CDR3 is made up of 15 amino acids. The germline V gene encodes CDR1 LNHDA and CDR2 SQIVND (reference sequence). CDR3 region: CASREGRTFNQPQHF. The CDR3, as DNA: TGTGCCAGTAGAGAAGGGAGGACCTTCAATCAGCCCCAGCATTTT.

This chain uses TRBV6-5 with TRBJ1-2; weak D call: TRBD1 (6 bases). The CDR3 contains 12 residues. Germline-derived CDR1 and CDR2 are MNHEY and SVGAGI. V lost 7 bases and J 6 bases, leaving 12 bases between the germline ends. The chain's CDR3 is CASNRQDNGYTF. The CDR3 DNA reads as TGTGCCAGCAACAGACAGGATAATGGCTACACCTTC.

V gene TRBV5-1 combines with J gene TRBJ2-3, with 7 bases matching TRBD2. Germline CDR1 SGHRS, CDR2 YFSETQ. The CDR3 is made up of 15 amino acids. The J segment lost 6 bases and the V segment lost 3 bases, leaving 10 bases of the junction unmatched. CDR3 bases: TGCGCCAGCAGCTGGGGGGGGAGGGCCATGGATACGCAGTATTTT. Encoded protein: CASSWGGRAMDTQYF.

The J gene is TRBJ1-3, the V gene TRBV19, with unresolved D. This CDR3 contains 14 residues. V was trimmed by 5 bases and J by 0 bases, leaving 8 bases between them. The germline CDR1 and CDR2 sequences are LNHDA and SQIVND (reference sequence). As DNA, the CDR3 is TGTGCCAGTAGTCATCAGGCCTCTGGAAACACCATATATTTT. This gives the protein CASSHQASGNTIYF.

This clone was found a few times. The rearrangement links TRBV7-3 to TRBJ2-5, with TRBD2 identical over 8 bases. CDR3 length: 15 residues. J lost 4 bases, V lost 5 bases, and 9 bases had no gene match. The germline CDR1 and CDR2 sequences are SGHTA and FQGTGA. This CDR3 is CASSPGGAGGETQYF. CDR3 sequence (DNA): TGTGCCAGCAGCCCGGGGGGGGCGGGAGGAGAGACCCAGTACTTC.

The gene calls are TRBV7-3 and TRBJ2-1; tentative D call: TRBD2 (6 bases). The V end was cut by 5 bases, the J end by 8 bases, with 19 bases between. The CDR3 length is 15 residues. CDR1 is SGHTA, CDR2 FQGTGA, per germline. CDR3 in DNA: TGTGCCAGCAGCACGACTAGAGGGAGCTTCGATGAGCAGTTCTTC. Encoded protein: CASSTTRGSFDEQFF.

This clone was detected only once. The chain has TRBV7-9 and TRBJ2-3, with TRBD2 matching 7 bases. V trimming: 5 bases; J trimming: 0 bases; junction bases outside the gene matches: 2. CDR3 size: 14 residues. From germline, CDR1 is SEHNR and CDR2 FQNEAQ (reference sequence). The CDR3, as DNA: TGTGCCAGCAGCGCTAGCGGTAGCACAGATACGCAGTATTTT. This translates into CASSASGSTDTQYF.

This clone was seen a handful of times. The chain uses TRBV2 and TRBJ2-7; possible D gene TRBD2, 5 bases. CDR3 length equals 11 residues. The germline V gene has CDR1 SNHLY and CDR2 FYNNEI. Trimming pared 6 bases from V and 4 bases from J, leaving 7 bases between. The CDR3 coding sequence is TGTGCCAGCAGCGGGGAGTACGAGCAGTACTTC. It is translated as CASSGEYEQYF.

The rearrangement joins TRBV4-1 to TRBJ2-7; the match to TRBD1 covers 10 bases. The CDR3 contains 13 residues. In germline, CDR1 is MGHRA, CDR2 YSYEKL. V lost 4 bases and J lost 3; bases outside the gene matches: 0. The chain's CDR3 is CASSRDRGYEQYF. The CDR3 nucleotides read TGCGCCAGCAGCCGGGACAGGGGCTACGAGCAGTACTTC.

The chain links TRBV6-1 to TRBJ2-3; 11 bases map to TRBD2. Per the germline V gene, CDR1 is MNHNS and CDR2 is SASEGT. The CDR3 is 14 amino acids. V shed 9 bases, J shed 4 bases, and the junction held 6 bases outside the gene matches. CDR3 sequence reads: CASKLAGVADTQYF. CDR3 coding DNA: TGTGCCAGTAAACTAGCGGGAGTGGCAGATACGCAGTATTTT.